This T cell receptor beta chain was found in a study of graft-versus-host responses after intestinal transplantation. Overall study context: Once they had received anti-thymocyte globulin induction, all recipients took tacrolimus and steroids for around 3 years.

Clones were sequenced by immunoSEQ multiplex PCR, and TCRdb holds only the in-frame ones, with some missing. The table has roughly 20,000 clones, over 35% seen once. This CDR3 is built from 13 residues. Germline CDR1 is ENHRY and CDR2 is SYGVKD. V was clipped by 2 bases and J by 2 bases, with 5 bases between them. This clone was detected only a few times. The sequence derives from a human patient who received an intestinal transplant. This chain uses TRBV10-3 with TRBJ2-3; D gene uncertain. The sample was alloreactive CD4+ T cells from a mixed lymphocyte reaction culture, taken before intestinal transplant. Subset described: CFSE-low proliferating T cells sorted from approximately 6-day pre-transplant mixed lymphocyte reaction (GvH or HvG direction). In DNA form, the CDR3 reads TGTGCCATCAGTGAGGCGGCCACAGATACGCAGTATTTT. This sequence encodes CAISEAATDTQYF.